The T cell receptor (beta chain) described here comes from a study of control samples from healthy donors and cancer patients. This clone was observed a single time. TCRdb's table, derived via immunoSEQ multiplex PCR, lists solely in-frame clones and lacks some. Altogether 95,000 to 100,000 clones are present, roughly four fifths being singletons, with the ten largest covering about 2%. The receptor's source is a man between 60 and 75 years old in good health. Sequenced material: blood.

The CDR3 loop reads CASSPLFGGTPSTEAFF. The CDR3 bases are TGCGCCAGCAGCCCACTTTTCGGAGGGACCCCTTCCACTGAAGCTTTCTTT. V usage is TRBV5-1 and J usage is TRBJ1-1; the D gene is possibly TRBD1 (5 bases). Per the germline V gene, CDR1 is SGHRS and CDR2 is YFSETQ. Trimming took off 4 bases at V and 4 bases at J, with 23 bases between the two ends. The CDR3 spans 17 residues.